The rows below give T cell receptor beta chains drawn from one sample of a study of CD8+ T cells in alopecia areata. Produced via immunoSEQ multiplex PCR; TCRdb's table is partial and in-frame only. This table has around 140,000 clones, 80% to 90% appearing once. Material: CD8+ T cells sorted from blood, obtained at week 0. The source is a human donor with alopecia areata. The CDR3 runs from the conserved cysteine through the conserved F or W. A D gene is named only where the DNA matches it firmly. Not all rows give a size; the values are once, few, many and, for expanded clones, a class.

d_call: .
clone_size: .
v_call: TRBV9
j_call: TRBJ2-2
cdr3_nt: TGTGCCAGCAGTCGGCAGGGCAACACCGGGGAGCTGTTTTTT
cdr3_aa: CASSRQGNTGELFF

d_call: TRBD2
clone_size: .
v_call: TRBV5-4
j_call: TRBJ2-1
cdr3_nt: TGTGCCAGCAGCCCTTCACTAGCGGACTCCTACAATGAGCAGTTCTTC
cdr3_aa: CASSPSLADSYNEQFF

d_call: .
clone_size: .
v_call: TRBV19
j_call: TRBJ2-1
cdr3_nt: TGTGCCAGTAGTATTTCCAGGAGGGCCTGGTATGAGCAGTTCTTC
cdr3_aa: CASSISRRAWYEQFF

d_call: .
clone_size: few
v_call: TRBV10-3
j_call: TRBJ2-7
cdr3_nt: TGTGCCATCAAGGCGGCCGCCTCCTACGAGCAGTACTTC
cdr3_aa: CAIKAAASYEQYF

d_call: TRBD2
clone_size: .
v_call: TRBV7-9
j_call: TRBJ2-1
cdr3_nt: TGTGCCAGCAGCTTATCGGAAGCGGGGAACAATGAGCAGTTCTTC
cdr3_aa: CASSLSEAGNNEQFF

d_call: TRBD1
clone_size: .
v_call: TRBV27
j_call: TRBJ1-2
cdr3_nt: TGTGCCAGCAGTTTATCGCAGGGGGGGGGCATGGTTGGCTACACCTTC
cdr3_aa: CASSLSQGGGMVGYTF

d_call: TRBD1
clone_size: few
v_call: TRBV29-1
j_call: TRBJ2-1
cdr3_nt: TGCAGCGTTGGTCGGGACAGCTCCTACAATGAGCAGTTCTTC
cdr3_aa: CSVGRDSSYNEQFF

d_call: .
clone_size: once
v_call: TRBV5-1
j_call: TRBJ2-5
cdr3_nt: TGCGCCAGCAGCTTGGTGGAGCCACAAGAGACCCAGTACTTC
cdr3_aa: CASSLVEPQETQYF

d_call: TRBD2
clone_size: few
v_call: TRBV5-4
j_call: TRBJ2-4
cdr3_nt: TGTGCCAGCAGCTTGGGAGCGGGGGGAGCCAAAAACATTCAGTACTTC
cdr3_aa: CASSLGAGGAKNIQYF

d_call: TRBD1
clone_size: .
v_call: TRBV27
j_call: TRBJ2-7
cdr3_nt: TGTGCCAGCAGTTTCTCCGGACAGGGGGCCTCTGCCTACGAGCAGTACTTC
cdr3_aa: CASSFSGQGASAYEQYF

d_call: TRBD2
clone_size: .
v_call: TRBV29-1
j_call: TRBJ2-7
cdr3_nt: TGCAGCGTTGAGGTCGGACTAGCGGGAAACTCCTACGAGCAGTACTTC
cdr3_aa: CSVEVGLAGNSYEQYF

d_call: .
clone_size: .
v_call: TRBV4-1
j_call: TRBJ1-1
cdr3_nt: TGCGCCAGCAGCCACCCCCAGGGCACCGCTGAAGCTTTCTTT
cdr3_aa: CASSHPQGTAEAFF

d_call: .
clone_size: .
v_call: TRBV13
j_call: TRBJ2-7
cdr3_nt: TGTGCCAGCAGCAATTCGGGGGAATACGAGCAGTACTTC
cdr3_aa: CASSNSGEYEQYF

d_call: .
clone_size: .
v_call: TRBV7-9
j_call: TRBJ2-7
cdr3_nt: TGTGCCAGCAGCTTCCAGGGTCCCGAGCAGTACTTC
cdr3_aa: CASSFQGPEQYF

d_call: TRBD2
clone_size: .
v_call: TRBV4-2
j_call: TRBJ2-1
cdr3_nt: TGTGCCAGCAGCCAAGGGCTAGCGGGGGTTTACAATGAGCAGTTCTTC
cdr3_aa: CASSQGLAGVYNEQFF

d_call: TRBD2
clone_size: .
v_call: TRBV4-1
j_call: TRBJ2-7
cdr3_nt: TGCGCCAGCGGGCCTAGCGGGAGCTCCTACGAGCAGTACTTC
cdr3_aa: CASGPSGSSYEQYF

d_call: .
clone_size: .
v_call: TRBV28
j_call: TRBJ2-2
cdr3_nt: TGTGCCAGCAGTTACCCTGCCAGGGTCACCGGGGAGCTGTTTTTT
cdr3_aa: CASSYPARVTGELFF

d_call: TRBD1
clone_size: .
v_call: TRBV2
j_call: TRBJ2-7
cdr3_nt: TGTGCCAGCAGTGATCCGGGACAGGGGCTGTACGAGCAGTACTTC
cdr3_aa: CASSDPGQGLYEQYF

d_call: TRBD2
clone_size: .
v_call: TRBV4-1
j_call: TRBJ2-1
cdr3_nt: TGCGCCAGCAGCCAAGAGCCTAGCGGGACGGGCAATGAGCAGTTCTTC
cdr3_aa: CASSQEPSGTGNEQFF

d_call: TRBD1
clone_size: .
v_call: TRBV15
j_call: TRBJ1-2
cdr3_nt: TGTGCCACCAGCAGAGATCGGGACAGGGTCGATAGCTATGGCTACACCTTC
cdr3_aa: CATSRDRDRVDSYGYTF

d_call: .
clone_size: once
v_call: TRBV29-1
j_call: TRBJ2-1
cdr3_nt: TGCAGCGTTGAGGTTGGGGGGTATGAGCAGTTCTTC
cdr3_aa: CSVEVGGYEQFF

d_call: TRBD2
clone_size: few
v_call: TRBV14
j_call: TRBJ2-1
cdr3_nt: TGTGCCAGCAGCCAATGGACTAGCGGGAATGAGCAGTTCTTC
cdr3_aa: CASSQWTSGNEQFF

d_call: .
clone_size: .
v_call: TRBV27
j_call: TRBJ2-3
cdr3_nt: TGTGCCAGCAGTGAGGGTTCCACAGATACGCAGTATTTT
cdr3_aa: CASSEGSTDTQYF

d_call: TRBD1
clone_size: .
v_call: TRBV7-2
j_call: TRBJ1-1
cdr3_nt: TGTGCCAGCAGCTCCCCTCCGACAGGGGAAACTGAAGCTTTCTTT
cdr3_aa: CASSSPPTGETEAFF

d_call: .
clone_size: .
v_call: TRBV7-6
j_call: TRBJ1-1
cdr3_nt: TGTGCCAGCAGCTACGGGGCGAGGGGGACCACTGAAGCTTTCTTT
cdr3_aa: CASSYGARGTTEAFF

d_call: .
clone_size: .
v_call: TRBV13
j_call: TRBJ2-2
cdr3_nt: TGTGCCAGCAGCTCGGACGGGGGGCTACCCTCGGAGGAGCTGTTTTTT
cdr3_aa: CASSSDGGLPSEELFF

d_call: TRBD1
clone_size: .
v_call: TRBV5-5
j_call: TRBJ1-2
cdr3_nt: TGTGCCAGCAGCCGCCGACCCCAGGGGGACTATGGCTACACCTTC
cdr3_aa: CASSRRPQGDYGYTF

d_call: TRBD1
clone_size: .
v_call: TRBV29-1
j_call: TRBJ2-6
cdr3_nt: TGCAGCGTTGGTGGACAGGGGGCCTACTCTGGGGCCAACGTCCTGACTTTC
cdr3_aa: CSVGGQGAYSGANVLTF

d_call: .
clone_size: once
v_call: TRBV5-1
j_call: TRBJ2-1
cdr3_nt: TGCGCCAGCAGCTCTTCGGTCGCAGGTCCCAGGAGCTCCTACAATGAGCAGTTCTTC
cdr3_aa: CASSSSVAGPRSSYNEQFF

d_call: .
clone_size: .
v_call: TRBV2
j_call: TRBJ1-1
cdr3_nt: TGTGCCAGCATTAACAGGTGGGACACTGAAGCTTTCTTT
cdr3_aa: CASINRWDTEAFF

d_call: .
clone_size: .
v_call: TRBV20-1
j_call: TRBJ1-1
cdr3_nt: TGCAGTCCGTACACTGAAGCTTTCTTT
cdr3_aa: CSPYTEAFF

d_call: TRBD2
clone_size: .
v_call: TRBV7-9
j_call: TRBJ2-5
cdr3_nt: TGTGCCAGCAGCTTAGTGGCGGGAGGACCGGAGACCCAGTACTTC
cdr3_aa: CASSLVAGGPETQYF

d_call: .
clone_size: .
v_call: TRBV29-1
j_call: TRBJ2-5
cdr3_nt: TGCAGCGTCGATGACCTAGGCTCTCGTGATGAGACCCAGTACTTC
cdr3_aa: CSVDDLGSRDETQYF

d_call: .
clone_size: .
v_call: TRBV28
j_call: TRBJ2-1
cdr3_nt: TGTGCCAGCAGTTTGAGGTGTCGGAGGGAGTGCTGCTACAATGAGCAGTTCTTC
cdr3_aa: CASSLRCRRECCYNEQFF

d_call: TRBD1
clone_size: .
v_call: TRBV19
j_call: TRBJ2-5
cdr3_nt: TGTGCCAGTAGTCCGGGACAGGGTCTGGTCCAGTACTTC
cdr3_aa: CASSPGQGLVQYF

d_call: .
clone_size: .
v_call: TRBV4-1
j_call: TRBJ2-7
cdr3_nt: TGCGCCAGCAGCCAAGGCGGTAGCTCCTACGAGCAGTACTTC
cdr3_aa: CASSQGGSSYEQYF

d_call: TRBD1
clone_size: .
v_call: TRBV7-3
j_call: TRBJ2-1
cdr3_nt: TGTGCCAGCAGCTCGCCGGGACATAGACCGACAGGGGCCGATGAGCAGTTCTTC
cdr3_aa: CASSSPGHRPTGADEQFF

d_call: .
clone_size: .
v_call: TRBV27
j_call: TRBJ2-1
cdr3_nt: TGTGCCAGCAGTGAGGGAATCGGCCAGGGGAATGAGCAGTTCTTC
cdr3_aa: CASSEGIGQGNEQFF

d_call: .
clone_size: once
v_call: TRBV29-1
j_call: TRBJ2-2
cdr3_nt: TGCAGCGTCCTCCTGGGACAACAAAACACCGGGGAGCTGTTTTTT
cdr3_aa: CSVLLGQQNTGELFF

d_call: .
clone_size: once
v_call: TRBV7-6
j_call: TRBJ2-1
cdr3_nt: TGTGCCAGCAGCGGCCGGGTAGGTCCCGGTTACAATGAGCAGTTCTTC
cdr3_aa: CASSGRVGPGYNEQFF

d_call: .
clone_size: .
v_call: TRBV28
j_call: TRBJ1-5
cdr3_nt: TGTGCCAGCAATCCACTGATTAGCAATCAGCCCCAGCATTTT
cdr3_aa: CASNPLISNQPQHF

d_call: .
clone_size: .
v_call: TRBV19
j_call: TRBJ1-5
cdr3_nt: TGTGCCAGTTCTTCGGAAGGACTCGATCAGCCCCAGCATTTT
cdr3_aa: CASSSEGLDQPQHF

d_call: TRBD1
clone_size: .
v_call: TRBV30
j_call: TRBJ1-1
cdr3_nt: TGTGCCTGGAGTACCCCTAGGACAGGGCCCGGGGCTTTCTTT
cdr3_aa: CAWSTPRTGPGAFF

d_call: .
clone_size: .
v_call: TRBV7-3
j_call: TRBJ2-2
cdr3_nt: TGTGCCAGCAGCTCCTTTACTAGTACCACCGGGGAGCTGTTTTTT
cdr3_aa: CASSSFTSTTGELFF

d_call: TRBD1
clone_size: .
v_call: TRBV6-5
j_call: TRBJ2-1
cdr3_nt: TGTGCCAGTTCGCCGGGACAGGGGAATAATGAGCAGTTCTTC
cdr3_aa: CASSPGQGNNEQFF

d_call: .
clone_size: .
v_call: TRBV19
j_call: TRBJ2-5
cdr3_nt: TGTGCCAGTAGTACCTCCGGGCTAGCTTGGGAAGAGACCCAGTACTTC
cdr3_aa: CASSTSGLAWEETQYF

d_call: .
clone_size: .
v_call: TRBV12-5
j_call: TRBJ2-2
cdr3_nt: TGTGCTAGTGGTTTTGACACCGGGGAGCTGTTTTTT
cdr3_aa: CASGFDTGELFF